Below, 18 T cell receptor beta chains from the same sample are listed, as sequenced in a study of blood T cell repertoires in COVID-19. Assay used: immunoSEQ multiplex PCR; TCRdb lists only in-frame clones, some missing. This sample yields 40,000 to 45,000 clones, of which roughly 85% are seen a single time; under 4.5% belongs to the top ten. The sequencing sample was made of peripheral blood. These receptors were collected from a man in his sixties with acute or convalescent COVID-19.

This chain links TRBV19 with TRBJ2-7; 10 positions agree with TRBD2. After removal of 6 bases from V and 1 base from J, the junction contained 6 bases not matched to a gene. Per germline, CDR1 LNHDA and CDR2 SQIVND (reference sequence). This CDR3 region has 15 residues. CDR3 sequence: CASRSGTSVSYEQYF. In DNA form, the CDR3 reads TGTGCCAGTAGGTCTGGGACTAGCGTGTCCTACGAGCAGTACTTC.

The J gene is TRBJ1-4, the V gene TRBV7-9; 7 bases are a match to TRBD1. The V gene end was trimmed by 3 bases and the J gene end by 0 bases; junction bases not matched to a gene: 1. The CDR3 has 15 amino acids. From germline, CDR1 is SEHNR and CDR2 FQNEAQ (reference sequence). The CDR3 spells CASSLDRTTNEKLFF. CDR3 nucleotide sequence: TGTGCCAGCAGCTTGGACAGGACAACTAATGAAAAACTGTTTTTT.

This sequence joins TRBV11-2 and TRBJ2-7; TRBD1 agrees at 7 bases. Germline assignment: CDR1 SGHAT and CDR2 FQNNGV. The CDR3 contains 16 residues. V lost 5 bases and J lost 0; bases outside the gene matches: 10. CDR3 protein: CASSPRTGRSSYEQYF. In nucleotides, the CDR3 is TGTGCCAGCAGCCCCCGGACAGGAAGATCCTCCTACGAGCAGTACTTC.

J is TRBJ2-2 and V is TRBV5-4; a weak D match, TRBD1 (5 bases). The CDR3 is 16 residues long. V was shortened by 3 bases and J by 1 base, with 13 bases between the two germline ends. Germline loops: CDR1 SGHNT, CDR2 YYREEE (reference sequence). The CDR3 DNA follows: TGTGCCAGCAGCTCCGCGGCAGACAGGAACACCGGGGAGCTGTTTTTT. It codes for CASSSAADRNTGELFF.

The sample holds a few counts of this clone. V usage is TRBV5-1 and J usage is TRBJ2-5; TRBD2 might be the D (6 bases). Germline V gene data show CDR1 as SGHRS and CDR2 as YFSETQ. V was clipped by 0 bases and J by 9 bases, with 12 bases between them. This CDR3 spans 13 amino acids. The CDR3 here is CASSLGLGEAQYF. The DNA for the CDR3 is TGCGCCAGCAGCTTGGGGCTCGGGGAGGCCCAGTACTTC.

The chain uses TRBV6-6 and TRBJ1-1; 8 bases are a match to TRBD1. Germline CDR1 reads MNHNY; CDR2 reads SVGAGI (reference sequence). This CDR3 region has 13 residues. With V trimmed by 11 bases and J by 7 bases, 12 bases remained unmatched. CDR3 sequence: CASTWDRSLEAFF. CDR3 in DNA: TGTGCCTCTACTTGGGACAGGAGTCTTGAAGCTTTCTTT.

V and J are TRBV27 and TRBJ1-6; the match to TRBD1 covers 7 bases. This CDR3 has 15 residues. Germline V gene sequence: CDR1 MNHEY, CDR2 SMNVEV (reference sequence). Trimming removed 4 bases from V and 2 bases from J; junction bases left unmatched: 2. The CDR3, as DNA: TGTGCCAGCAGTTCAGGGGGAACCTATAATTCACCCCTCCACTTT. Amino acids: CASSSGGTYNSPLHF.

Here the CDR3 reads CASSASGTRGQPQHF. CDR3 DNA sequence: TGTGCCAGCAGCGCTTCAGGTACTCGGGGTCAGCCCCAGCATTTT. The V call is TRBV6-5, the J call TRBJ1-5; unclear D gene. CDR1 is MNHEY and CDR2 is SVGAGI in the germline V gene. The CDR3 has 15 amino acids. Trimming shortened V by 6 bases and J by 6 bases, and 18 bases separated the two germline ends.

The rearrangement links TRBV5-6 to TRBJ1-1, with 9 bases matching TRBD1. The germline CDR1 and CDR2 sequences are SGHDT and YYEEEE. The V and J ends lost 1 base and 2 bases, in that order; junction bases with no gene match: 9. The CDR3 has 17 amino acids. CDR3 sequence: CASSLPYRGRGNTEAFF. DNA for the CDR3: TGTGCCAGCAGCTTGCCCTACAGGGGGCGCGGAAACACTGAAGCTTTCTTT.

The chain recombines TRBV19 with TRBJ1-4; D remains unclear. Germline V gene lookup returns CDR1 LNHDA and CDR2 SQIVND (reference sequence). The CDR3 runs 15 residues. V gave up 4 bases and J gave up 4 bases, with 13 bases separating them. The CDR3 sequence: CASSSFNIRNEKLFF. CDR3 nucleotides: TGTGCCAGTAGTAGTTTCAACATTCGTAATGAAAAACTGTTTTTT.

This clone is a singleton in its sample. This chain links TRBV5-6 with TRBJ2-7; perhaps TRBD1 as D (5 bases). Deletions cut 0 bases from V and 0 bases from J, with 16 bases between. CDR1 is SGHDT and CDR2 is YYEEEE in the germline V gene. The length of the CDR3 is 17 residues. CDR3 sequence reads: CASSLGTTGQSSYEQYF. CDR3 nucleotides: TGTGCCAGCAGCTTGGGTACTACAGGCCAGAGCTCCTACGAGCAGTACTTC.

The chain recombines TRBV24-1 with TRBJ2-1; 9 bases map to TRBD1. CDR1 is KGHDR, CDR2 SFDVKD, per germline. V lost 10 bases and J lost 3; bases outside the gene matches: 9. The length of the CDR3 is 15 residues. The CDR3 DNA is TGTGCCACTTCCACAGGGGGCAAGGGCTACAATGAGCAGTTCTTC. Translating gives CATSTGGKGYNEQFF.

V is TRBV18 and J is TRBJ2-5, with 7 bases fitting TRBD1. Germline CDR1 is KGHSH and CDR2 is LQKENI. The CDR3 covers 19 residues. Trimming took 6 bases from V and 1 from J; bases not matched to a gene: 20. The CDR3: CASSLLTTGLADAQETQYF. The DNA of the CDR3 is TGTGCCAGCTCCCTCCTAACGACAGGGTTGGCGGACGCCCAAGAGACCCAGTACTTC.

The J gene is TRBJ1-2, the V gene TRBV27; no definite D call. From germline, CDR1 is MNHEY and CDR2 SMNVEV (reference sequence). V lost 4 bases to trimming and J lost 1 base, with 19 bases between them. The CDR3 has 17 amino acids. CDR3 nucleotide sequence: TGTGCCAGCAGTTATAGCGGGAGCACTCGATTTAACTATGGCTACACCTTC. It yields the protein CASSYSGSTRFNYGYTF.

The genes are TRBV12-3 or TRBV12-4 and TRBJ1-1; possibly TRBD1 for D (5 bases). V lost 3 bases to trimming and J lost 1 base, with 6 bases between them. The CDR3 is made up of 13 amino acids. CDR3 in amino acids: CASSFQGNTEAFF. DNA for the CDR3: TGTGCCAGCAGTTTTCAGGGGAACACTGAAGCTTTCTTT.

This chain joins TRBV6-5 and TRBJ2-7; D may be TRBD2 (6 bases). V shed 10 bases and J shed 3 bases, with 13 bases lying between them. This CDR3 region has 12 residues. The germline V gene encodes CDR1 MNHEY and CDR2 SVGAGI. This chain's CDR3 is CATSVGGYEQYF. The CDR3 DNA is TGTGCCACCTCCGTGGGGGGCTACGAGCAGTACTTC.

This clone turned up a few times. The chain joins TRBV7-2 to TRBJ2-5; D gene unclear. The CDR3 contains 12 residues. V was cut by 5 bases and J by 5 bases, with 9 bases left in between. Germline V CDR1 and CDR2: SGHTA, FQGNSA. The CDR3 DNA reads TGTGCCAGCAGCCCCACCGAGGAGACCCAGTACTTC. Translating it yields CASSPTEETQYF.

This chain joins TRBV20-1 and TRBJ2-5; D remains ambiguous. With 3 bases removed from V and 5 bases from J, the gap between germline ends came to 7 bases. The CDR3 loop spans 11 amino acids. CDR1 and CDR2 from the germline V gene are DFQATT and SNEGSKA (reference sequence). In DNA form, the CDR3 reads TGCAGTGCTAGTCGTCTTGAGACCCAGTACTTC. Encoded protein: CSASRLETQYF.